This TCR beta chain was sequenced for a study of T cells in Graves' hyperthyroidism and ophthalmopathy. PBMCs were obtained from about 9.9 ml fresh peripheral blood. RNA transcripts served as the template for amplifying TCR beta CDR3 regions. When the TCR CDR3 underwent first-round RT-PCR, the HTBI primer set was used. TCRdb re-called the multiplex PCR reads with MiXCR, one entry per CDR3 protein. Of about 340,000 distinct CDR3 sequences listed, roughly 23% were seen once; the top ten hold over 45%. Notes on the study in general: In blood, most of the thyroid clonotypes expanded above 0.001 were also present. By a 13 V-J model, ophthalmopathy was set apart from stable hyperthyroidism. The model's output predicted ophthalmopathy at a median of roughly 6.9 months prior to onset.

This clonotype was observed a few times. What it binds is unknown. The CDR3 runs to 15 residues. Trimming cost V 6 bases and J 2 bases; bases outside gene matches: 7. The germline V gene has CDR1 LGHDT and CDR2 YNNKEL (reference sequence). Sequencing was done on a sample of blood. The chain joins TRBV3-1 to TRBJ2-1; 7 nucleotides match TRBD1. The clonotype originates from a woman in her 50s with Graves' hyperthyroidism. CDR3 amino acids: CASRPNRGTYNEQFF. The CDR3 DNA is TGTGCCAGCAGGCCTAACAGGGGAACCTACAATGAGCAGTTCTTC.